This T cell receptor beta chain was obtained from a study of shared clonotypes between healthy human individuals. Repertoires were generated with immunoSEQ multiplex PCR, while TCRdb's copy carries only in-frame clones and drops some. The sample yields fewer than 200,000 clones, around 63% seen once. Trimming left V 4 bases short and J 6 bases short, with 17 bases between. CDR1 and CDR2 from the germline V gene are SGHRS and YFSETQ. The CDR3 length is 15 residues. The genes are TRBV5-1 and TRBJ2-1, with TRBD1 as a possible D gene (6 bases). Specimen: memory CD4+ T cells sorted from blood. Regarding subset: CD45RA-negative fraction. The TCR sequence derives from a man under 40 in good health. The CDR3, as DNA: TGCGCCAGCAGCCTGAGTTACCGGGACACCAATGAGCAGTTCTTC. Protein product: CASSLSYRDTNEQFF.